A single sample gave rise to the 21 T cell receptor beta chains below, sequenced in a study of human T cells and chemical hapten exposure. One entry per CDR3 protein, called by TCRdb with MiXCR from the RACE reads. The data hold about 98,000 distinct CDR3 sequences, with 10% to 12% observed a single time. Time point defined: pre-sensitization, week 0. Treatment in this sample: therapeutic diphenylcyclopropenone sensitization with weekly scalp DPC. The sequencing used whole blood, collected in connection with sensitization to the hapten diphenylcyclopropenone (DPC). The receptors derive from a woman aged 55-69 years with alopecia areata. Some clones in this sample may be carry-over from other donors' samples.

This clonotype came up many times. Here the CDR3 DNA reads TGTGCCAGTAGTAACCCCAGGTGGGAGGGGCTCAATCAGCCCCAGCATTTT. Amino acids: CASSNPRWEGLNQPQHF. The rearrangement links TRBV19 to TRBJ1-5, with D maybe TRBD1 (5 bases). Germline lookup yields CDR1 LNHDA and CDR2 SQIVND (reference sequence). Trimming stripped 4 bases from V and 3 bases from J, with 19 bases between. The CDR3 totals 17 residues.

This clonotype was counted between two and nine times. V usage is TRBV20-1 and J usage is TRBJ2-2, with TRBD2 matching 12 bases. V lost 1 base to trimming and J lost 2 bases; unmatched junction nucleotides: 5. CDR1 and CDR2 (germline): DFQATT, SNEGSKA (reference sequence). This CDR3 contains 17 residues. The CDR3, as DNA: TGCAGTGCTAGAGGTTCTAGCGGGGGGGCAAACACCGGGGAGCTGTTTTTT. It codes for CSARGSSGGANTGELFF.

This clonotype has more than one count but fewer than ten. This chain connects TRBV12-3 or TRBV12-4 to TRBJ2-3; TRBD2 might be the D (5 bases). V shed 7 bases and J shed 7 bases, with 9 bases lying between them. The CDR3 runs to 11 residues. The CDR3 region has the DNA TGTGCCAGCAACACTAGGCATACGCAGTATTTT. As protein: CASNTRHTQYF.

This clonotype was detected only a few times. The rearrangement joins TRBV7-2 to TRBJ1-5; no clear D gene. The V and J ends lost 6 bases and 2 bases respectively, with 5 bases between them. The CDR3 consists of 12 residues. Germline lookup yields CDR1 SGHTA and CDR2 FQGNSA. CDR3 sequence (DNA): TGTGCCAGCAGGTGGGGCAATCAGCCCCAGCATTTT. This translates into CASRWGNQPQHF.

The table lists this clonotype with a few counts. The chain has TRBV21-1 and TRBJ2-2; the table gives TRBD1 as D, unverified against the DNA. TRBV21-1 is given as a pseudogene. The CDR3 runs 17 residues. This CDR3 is CASSKALAQGSTGELFF. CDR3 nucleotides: TGTGCCAGCAGCAAAGCGCTAGCACAGGGGTCAACCGGGGAGCTGTTTTTT.

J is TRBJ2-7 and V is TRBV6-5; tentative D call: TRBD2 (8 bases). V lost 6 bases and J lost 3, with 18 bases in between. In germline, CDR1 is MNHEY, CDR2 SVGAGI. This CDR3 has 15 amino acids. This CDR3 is CASSRDRLALYEQYF. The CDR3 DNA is TGTGCCAGCAGCCGGGACAGACTAGCGCTCTACGAGCAGTACTTC.

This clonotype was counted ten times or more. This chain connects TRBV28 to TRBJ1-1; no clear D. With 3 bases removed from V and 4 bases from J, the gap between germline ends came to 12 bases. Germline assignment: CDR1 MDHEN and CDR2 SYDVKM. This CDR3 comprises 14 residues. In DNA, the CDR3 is TGTGCCAGCAGTTTGCCAGAATTCAGCACTGAAGCTTTCTTT. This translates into CASSLPEFSTEAFF.

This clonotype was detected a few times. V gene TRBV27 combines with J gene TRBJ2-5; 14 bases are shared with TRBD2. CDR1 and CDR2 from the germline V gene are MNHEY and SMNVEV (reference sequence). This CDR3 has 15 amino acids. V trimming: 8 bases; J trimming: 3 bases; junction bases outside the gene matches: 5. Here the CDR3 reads CASGRLAGGEETQYF. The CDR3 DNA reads TGTGCCAGCGGGCGACTAGCGGGGGGGGAAGAGACCCAGTACTTC.

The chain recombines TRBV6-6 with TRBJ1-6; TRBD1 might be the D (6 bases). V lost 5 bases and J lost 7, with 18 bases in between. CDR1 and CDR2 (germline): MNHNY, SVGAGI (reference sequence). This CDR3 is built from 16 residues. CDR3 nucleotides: TGTGCCAGCAGTCAAGTACAGGGATTAAACAATTCACCCCTCCACTTT. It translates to CASSQVQGLNNSPLHF.

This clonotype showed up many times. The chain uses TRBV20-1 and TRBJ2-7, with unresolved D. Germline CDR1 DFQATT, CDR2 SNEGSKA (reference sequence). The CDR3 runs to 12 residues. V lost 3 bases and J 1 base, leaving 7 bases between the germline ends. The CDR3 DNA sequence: TGCAGTGCTAGTCCTAGGTCCTACGAGCAGTACTTC. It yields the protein CSASPRSYEQYF.

Written as DNA, the CDR3 is TGTGCCAGTAGTATGGGGGGCAGGAGAAAGTATAGCAATCAGCCCCAGCATTTT. This encodes CASSMGGRRKYSNQPQHF. This rearrangement joins TRBV19 to TRBJ1-5, with D possibly being TRBD1 (6 bases). The CDR3 runs to 18 residues. The V end was cut by 3 bases, the J end by 0 bases, with 18 bases between. Germline lookup yields CDR1 LNHDA and CDR2 SQIVND (reference sequence).

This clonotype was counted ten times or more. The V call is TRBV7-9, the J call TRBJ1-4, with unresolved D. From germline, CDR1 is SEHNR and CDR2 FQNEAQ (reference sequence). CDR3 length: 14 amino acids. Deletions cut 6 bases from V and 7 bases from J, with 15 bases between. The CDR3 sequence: CASRVGEKGEKLFF. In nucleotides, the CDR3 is TGTGCCAGCAGGGTAGGAGAAAAGGGTGAAAAACTGTTTTTT.

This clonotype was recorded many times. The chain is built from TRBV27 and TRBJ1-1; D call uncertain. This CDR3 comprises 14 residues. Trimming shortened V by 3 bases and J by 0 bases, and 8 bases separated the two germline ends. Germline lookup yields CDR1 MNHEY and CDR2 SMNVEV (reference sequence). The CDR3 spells CASSLKIMNTEAFF. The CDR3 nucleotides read TGTGCCAGCAGTTTGAAGATTATGAACACTGAAGCTTTCTTT.

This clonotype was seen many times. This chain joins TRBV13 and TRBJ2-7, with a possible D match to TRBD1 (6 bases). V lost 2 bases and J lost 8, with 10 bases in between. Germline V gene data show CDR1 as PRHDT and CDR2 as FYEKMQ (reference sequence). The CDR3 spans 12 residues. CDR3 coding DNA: TGTGCCAGCAGCTTAAGACAGGAGAAGCAGTACTTC. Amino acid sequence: CASSLRQEKQYF.

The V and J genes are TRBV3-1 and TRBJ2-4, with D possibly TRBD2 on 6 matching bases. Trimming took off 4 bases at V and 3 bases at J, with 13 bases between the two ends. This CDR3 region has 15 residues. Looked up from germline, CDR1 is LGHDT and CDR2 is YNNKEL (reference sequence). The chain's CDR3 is CASSPGGLDKNIQYF. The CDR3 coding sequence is TGTGCCAGCAGCCCTGGGGGGTTGGACAAAAACATTCAGTACTTC.

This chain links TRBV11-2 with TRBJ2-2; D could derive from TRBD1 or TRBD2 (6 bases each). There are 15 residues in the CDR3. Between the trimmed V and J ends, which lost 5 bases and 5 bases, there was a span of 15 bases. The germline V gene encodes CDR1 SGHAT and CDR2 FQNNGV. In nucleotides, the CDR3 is TGTGCCAGCAGCCCGACGAGGGGGGCGACCGGGGAGCTGTTTTTT. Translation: CASSPTRGATGELFF. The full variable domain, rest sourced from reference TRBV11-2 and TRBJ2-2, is EAGVAQSPRYKIIEKRQSVAFWCNPISGHATLYWYQQILGQGPKLLIQFQNNGVVDDSQLPKDRFSAERLKGVDSTLKIQPAKLEDSAVYLCASSPTRGATGELFFGEGSRLTVL.

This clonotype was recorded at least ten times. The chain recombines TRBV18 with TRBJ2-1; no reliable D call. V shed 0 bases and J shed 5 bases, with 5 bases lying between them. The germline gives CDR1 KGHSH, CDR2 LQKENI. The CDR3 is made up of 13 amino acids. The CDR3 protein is CASSPPSHNEQFF. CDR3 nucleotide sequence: TGTGCCAGCTCACCACCGTCCCACAATGAGCAGTTCTTC.

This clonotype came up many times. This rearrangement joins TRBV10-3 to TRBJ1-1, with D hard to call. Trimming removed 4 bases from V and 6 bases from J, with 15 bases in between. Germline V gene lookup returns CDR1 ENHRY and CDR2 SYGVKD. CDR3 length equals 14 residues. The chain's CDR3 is CAISVRLQDPEAFF. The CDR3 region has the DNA TGTGCCATCAGTGTCAGGTTGCAGGACCCTGAAGCTTTCTTT.

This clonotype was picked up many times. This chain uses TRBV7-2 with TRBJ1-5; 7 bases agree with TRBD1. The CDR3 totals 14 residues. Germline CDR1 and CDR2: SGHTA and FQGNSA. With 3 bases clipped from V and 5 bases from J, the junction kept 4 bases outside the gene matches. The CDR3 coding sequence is TGTGCCAGCAGCTTGGACAGGCAATATCAGCCCCAGCATTTT. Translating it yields CASSLDRQYQPQHF. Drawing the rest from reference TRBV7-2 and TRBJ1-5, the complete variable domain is GAGVSQSPSNKVTEKGKDVELRCDPISGHTALYWYRQSLGQGLEFLIYFQGNSAPDKSGLPSDRFSAERTGGSVSTLTIQRTQQEDSAVYLCASSLDRQYQPQHFGDGTRLSIL.

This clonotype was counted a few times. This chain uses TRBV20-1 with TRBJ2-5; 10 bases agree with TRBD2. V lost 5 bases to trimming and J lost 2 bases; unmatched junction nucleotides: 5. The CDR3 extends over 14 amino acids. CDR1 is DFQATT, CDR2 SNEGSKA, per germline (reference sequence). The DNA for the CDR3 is TGCAGTGCTCCCGGGACTAGCGTGCAAGAGACCCAGTACTTC. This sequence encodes CSAPGTSVQETQYF.

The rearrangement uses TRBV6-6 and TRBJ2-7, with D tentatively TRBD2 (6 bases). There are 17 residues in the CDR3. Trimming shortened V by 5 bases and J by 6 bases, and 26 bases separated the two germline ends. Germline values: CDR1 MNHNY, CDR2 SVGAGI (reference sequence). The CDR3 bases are TGTGCCAGCAGTATGAGTCGTTTCCCCGCAGGGCGGGGCGAGCAGTACTTC. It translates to CASSMSRFPAGRGEQYF.